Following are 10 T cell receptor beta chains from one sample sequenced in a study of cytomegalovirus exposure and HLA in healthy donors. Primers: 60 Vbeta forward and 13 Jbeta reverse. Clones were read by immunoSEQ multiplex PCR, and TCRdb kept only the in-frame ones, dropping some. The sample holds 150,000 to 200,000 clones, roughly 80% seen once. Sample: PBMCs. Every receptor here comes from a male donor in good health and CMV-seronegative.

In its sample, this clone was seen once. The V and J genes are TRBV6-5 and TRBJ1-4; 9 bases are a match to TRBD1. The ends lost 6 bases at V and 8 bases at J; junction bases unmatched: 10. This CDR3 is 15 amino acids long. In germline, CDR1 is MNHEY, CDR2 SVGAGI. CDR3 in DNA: TGTGCCAGCAGAACAGCCGGACAGGGGTTCGAAAAACTGTTTTTT. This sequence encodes CASRTAGQGFEKLFF.

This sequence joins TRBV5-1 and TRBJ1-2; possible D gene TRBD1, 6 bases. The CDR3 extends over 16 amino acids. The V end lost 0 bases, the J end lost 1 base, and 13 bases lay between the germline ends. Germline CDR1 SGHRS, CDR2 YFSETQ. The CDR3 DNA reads TGCGCCAGCAGCTTGGAGGCAGGGGCGCTTAACTATGGCTACACCTTC. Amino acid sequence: CASSLEAGALNYGYTF.

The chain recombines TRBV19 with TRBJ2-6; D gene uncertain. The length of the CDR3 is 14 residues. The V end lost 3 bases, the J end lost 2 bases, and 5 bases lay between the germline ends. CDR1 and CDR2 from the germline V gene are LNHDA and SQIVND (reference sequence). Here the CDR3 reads CASSIAAGANVLTF. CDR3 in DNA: TGTGCCAGTAGTATCGCAGCTGGGGCCAACGTCCTGACTTTC.

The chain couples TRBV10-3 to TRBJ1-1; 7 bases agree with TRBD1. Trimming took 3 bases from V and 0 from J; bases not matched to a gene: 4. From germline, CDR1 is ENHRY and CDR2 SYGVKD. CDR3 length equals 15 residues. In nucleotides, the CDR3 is TGTGCCATCAGTGAAAGGACAGGAATGAACACTGAAGCTTTCTTT. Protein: CAISERTGMNTEAFF.

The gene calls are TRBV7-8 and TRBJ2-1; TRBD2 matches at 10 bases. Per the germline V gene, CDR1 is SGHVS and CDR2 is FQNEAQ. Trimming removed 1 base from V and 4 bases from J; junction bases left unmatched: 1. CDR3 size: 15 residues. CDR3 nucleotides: TGTGCCAGCAGCTTAGAACTAGCGGGGTACAATGAGCAGTTCTTC. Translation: CASSLELAGYNEQFF.

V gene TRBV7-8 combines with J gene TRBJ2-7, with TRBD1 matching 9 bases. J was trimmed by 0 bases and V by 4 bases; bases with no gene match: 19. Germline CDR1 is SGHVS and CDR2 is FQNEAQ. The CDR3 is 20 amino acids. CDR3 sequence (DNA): TGTGCCAGCAGCTCCCGTCCCCTACAGGGGGCGGAACTTGGCTCCTACGAGCAGTACTTC. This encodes CASSSRPLQGAELGSYEQYF.

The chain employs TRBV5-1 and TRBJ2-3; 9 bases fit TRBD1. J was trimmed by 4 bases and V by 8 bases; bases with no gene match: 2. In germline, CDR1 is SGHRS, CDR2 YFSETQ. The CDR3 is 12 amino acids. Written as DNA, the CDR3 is TGCGCCAGTCGGACAGGGGCAGATACGCAGTATTTT. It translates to CASRTGADTQYF.

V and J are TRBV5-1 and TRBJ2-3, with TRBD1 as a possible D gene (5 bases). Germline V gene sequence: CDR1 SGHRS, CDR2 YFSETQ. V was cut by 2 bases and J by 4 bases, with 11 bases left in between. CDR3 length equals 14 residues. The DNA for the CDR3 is TGCGCCAGCAGCTTCCCAGGGCGTCCAGATACGCAGTATTTT. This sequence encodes CASSFPGRPDTQYF.

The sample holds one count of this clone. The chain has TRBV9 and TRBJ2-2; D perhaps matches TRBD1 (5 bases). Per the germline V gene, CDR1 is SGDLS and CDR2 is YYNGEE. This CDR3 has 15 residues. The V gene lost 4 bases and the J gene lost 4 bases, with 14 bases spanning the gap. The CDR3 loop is CASSSHPGLTGELFF. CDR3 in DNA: TGTGCCAGCAGCTCTCATCCAGGGCTCACCGGGGAGCTGTTTTTT.

CDR3 loop: CASARGLGAYEQYF. The CDR3 coding sequence is TGTGCCAGCGCTCGGGGATTGGGGGCCTACGAGCAGTACTTC. The chain uses TRBV5-6 and TRBJ2-5; perhaps D is TRBD1 or TRBD2 (5 bases each). The end of the DNA aligns better with TRBJ2-7, so the J call may be wrong. This CDR3 has 14 amino acids. From germline, CDR1 is SGHDT and CDR2 YYEEEE.